This T cell receptor (beta chain) was captured in a study of T cell responses to AZD1222 COVID-19 vaccine. General observations from the study: Dominant CD4 TCR responses targeted spike regions 160-218 and 743-854. Increased Spike-specific TCR breadth and depth were observed after two AZD1222 doses. Sampling captured repertoires only after the peak T cell response.

Concerning this clone itself: What it binds is not known.

The CDR3 is made up of 11 amino acids. Germline CDR1 and CDR2: KGHDR and SFDVKD. The V gene lost 6 bases and the J gene lost 4 bases, with 3 bases spanning the gap. Some clones are missing from TCRdb's copy, which holds only in-frame ones; the method was immunoSEQ multiplex PCR. Of roughly 180,000 clones detected, roughly 92% appear once; the ten largest clones hold 0.6% to 0.7%. This specimen consisted of peripheral blood, obtained on day 0 of AZD1222 vaccination. This chain uses TRBV24-1 with TRBJ1-3; no reliable D call. The clonotype comes from an adult in good health. The CDR3 here is CATSQGNTIYF. In nucleotides, the CDR3 is TGTGCCACCAGTCAGGGAAACACCATATATTTT.